This note documents a single TCR beta chain sequence. The authors' processing: The assay estimated nucleated cells by amplifying reference gene primers. Sequencing used immunoSEQ multiplex PCR; TCRdb keeps in-frame clones, though not all of them. Clone size and V and J calls were adopted from that table, with D and trimming inferred from the DNA. The table records 150,000 to 200,000 clones, roughly nine tenths of them present only once. Categorization into cohorts depended on clinical history that participants reported. Recovered status in Cohort 3 required two negative PCRs, clearance, or symptom resolution. The source of the sample is a study of blood T cell repertoires in COVID-19. Study context: Samples representing acute and convalescent COVID-19 were sourced from the United States, Italy and Spain.

The CDR3 sequence is 15 residues long. CDR1 and CDR2 from the germline V gene are SGHVS and FQNEAQ. V gave up 2 bases and J gave up 0 bases, with 8 bases separating them. The origin of this receptor is a woman aged 45-60 years who had recovered from COVID-19. Sequences were obtained from PBMCs or T cells enriched from blood (not recorded which). This rearrangement joins TRBV7-8 to TRBJ1-5; no definite D call. DNA of the CDR3: TGTGCCAGCAGCTTAACGGGAATTAGCAATCAGCCCCAGCATTTT. Translated, it gives CASSLTGISNQPQHF.